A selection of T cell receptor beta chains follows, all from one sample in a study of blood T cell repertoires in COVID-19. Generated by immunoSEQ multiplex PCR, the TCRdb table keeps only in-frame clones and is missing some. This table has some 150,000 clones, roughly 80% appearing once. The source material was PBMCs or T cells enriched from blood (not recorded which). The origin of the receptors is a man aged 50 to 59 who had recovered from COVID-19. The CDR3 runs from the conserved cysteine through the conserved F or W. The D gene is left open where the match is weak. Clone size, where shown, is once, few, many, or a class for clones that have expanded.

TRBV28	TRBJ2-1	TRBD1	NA	TGTGCCAGCCGGGACAGGCGAAATGAGCAGTTCTTC	CASRDRRNEQFF
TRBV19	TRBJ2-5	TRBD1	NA	TGTGCCAGTAGTGCCTATTCCGGGACAGGGTTTTTAGAGACCCAGTACTTC	CASSAYSGTGFLETQYF
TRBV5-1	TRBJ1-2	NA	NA	TGCGCCAGCCGTGGGGGGGGCGCGAATGGCTACACCTTC	CASRGGGANGYTF
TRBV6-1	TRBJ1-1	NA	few	TGTGCCAGCAGTGACCGGTTCAACACTGAAGCTTTCTTT	CASSDRFNTEAFF
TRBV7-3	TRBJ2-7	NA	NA	TGTGCCAGCAGCCCTTCAGGGGGGTCCTCCTACGAGCAGTACTTC	CASSPSGGSSYEQYF
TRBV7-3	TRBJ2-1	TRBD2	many	TGTGCCAGCAGCTTACGACTAGCGGGACACAATGAGCAGTTCTTC	CASSLRLAGHNEQFF
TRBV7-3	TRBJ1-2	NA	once	TGTGCCAGCAGCTCGACAGGTGTCTATGGCTACACCTTC	CASSSTGVYGYTF
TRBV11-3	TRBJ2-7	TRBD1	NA	TGTGCCAGCAGCTTCGGACAGGGATACGAGCAGTACTTC	CASSFGQGYEQYF
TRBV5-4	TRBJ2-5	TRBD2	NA	TGTGCCAGCAGCTTGGGAGGGGCGGGGGGGGAGACCCAGTACTTC	CASSLGGAGGETQYF
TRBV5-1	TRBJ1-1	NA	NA	TGCGCCAGCAGCTTGATTCGGGGGTTGAACACTGAAGCTTTCTTT	CASSLIRGLNTEAFF
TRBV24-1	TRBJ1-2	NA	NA	TGTGCCACCAGCAGGGGCGGCTATGGCTACACCTTC	CATSRGGYGYTF
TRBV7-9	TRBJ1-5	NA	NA	TGTGCCAGCAGCCCCCTCAATCAGCCCCAGCATTTT	CASSPLNQPQHF
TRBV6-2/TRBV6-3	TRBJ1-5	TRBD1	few	TGTGCCAGCAGTTACAACCCCGAGACAGGGTTCAATCAGCCCCAGCATTTT	CASSYNPETGFNQPQHF
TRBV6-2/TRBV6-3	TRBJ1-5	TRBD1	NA	TGTGCCAGCAGCGGAACAAACACAGGGGTCGGCCAGCCCCAGCATTTT	CASSGTNTGVGQPQHF
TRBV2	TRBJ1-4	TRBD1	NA	TGTGCCAGCAGCCGTAAAAGGACAGGGGGAGCAACTAATGAAAAACTGTTTTTT	CASSRKRTGGATNEKLFF
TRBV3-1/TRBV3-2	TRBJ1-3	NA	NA	TGTGCCAGCAGCCAAGGGTCCACGGGAAGCGGAGGTGCCATATATTTT	CASSQGSTGSGGAIYF
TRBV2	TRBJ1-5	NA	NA	TGTGCCAGCAGTGCCCTGGGGCAGGTACAGCCCCAGCATTTT	CASSALGQVQPQHF
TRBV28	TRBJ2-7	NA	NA	TGTGCCAGCAGCGGGTCCCCTCCGAAGCAGTACTTC	CASSGSPPKQYF
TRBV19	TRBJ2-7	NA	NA	TGTGCCAGTAGGTCAGCGGACTATAGCGCCTACGAGCAGTACTTC	CASRSADYSAYEQYF
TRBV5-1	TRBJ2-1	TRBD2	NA	TGCGCCACCTCGCCAGCGGGAGACCCGAGCAATGAGCAGTTCTTC	CATSPAGDPSNEQFF
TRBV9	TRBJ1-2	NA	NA	TGTGCCAGCAGCGTAGGCGGGGGAAGCTATGGCTACACCTTC	CASSVGGGSYGYTF